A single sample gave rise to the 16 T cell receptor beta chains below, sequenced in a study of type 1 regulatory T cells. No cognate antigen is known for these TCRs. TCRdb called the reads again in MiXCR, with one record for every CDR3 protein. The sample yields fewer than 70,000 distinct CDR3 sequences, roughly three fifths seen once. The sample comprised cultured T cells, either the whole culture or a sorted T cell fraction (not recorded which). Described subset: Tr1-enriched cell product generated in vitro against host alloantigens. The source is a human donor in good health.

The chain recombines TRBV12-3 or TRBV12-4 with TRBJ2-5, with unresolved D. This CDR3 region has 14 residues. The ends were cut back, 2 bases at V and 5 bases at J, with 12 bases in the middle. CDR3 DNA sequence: TGTGCCAGCAGTTTATCAAGTAGTATGGAGACCCAGTACTTC. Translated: CASSLSSSMETQYF.

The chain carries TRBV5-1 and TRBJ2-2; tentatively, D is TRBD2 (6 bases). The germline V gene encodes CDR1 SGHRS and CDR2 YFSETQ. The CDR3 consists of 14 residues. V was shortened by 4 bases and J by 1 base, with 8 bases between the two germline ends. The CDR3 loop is CASSVGLNTGELFF. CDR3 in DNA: TGCGCCAGCAGCGTGGGACTGAACACCGGGGAGCTGTTTTTT.

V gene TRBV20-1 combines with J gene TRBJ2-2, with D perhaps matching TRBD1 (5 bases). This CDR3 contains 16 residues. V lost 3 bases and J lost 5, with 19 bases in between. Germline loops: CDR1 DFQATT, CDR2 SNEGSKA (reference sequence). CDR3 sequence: CSARGRRTRDTGELFF. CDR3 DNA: TGCAGTGCTAGGGGCCGCAGGACAAGAGATACCGGGGAGCTGTTTTTT.

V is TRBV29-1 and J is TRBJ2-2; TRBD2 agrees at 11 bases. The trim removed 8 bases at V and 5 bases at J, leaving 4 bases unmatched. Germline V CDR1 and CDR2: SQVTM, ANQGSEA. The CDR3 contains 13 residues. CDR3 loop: CSSRLAGTGELFF. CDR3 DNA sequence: TGCAGCTCCAGACTAGCGGGGACCGGGGAGCTGTTTTTT.

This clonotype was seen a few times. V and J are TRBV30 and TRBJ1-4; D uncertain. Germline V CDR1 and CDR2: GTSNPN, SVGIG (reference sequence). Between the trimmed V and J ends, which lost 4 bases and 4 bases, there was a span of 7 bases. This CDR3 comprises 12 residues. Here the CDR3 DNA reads TGTGCCTGGACCCAGAATAATGAAAAACTGTTTTTT. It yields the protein CAWTQNNEKLFF.

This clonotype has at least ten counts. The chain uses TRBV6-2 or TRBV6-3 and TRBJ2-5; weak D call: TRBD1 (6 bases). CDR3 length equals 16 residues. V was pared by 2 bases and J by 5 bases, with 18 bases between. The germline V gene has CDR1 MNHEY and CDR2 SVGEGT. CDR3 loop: CASSYEFMGARETQYF. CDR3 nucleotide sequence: TGTGCCAGCAGTTACGAGTTTATGGGGGCTCGGGAGACCCAGTACTTC.

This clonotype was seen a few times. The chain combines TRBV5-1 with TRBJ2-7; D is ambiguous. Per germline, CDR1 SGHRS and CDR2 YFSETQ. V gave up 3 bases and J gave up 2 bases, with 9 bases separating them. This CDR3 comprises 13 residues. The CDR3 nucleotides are TGCGCCAGCAGCTACCCAGGAGCCTACGAGCAGTACTTC. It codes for CASSYPGAYEQYF. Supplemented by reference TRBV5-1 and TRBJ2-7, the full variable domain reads KAGVTQTPRYLIKTRGQQVTLSCSPISGHRSVSWYQQTPGQGLQFLFEYFSETQRNKGNFPGRFSGRQFSNSRSEMNVSTLELGDSALYLCASSYPGAYEQYFGPGTRLTVT.

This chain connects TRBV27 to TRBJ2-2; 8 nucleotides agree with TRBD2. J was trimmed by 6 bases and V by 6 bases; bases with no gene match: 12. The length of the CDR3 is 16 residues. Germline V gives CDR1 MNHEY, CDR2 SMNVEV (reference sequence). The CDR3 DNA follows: TGTGCCAGCAGGGGGAGGCGGGGGGATTGGGCCGGGGAGCTGTTTTTT. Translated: CASRGRRGDWAGELFF.

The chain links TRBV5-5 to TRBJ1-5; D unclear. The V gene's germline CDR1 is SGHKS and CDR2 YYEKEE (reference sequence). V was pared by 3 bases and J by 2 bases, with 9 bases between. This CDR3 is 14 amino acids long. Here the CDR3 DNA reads TGTGCCAGCAGCTCGGCGGAAGGCAATCAGCCCCAGCATTTT. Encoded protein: CASSSAEGNQPQHF.

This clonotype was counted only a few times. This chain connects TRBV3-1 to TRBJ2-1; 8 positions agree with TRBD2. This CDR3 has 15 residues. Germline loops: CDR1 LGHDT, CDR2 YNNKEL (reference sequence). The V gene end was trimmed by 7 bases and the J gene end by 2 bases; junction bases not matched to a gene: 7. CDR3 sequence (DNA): TGTGCCAGCACCCGGGAGGGTAGCGCCTACAATGAGCAGTTCTTC. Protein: CASTREGSAYNEQFF.

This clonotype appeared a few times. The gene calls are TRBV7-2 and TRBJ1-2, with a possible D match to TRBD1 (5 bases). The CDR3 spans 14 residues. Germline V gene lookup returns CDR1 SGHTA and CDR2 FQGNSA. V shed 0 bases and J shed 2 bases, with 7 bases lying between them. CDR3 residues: CASSLAAGNYGYTF. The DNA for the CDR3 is TGTGCCAGCAGCTTAGCAGCAGGGAACTATGGCTACACCTTC.

The CDR3 DNA follows: TGTGCCAGCAGCGCCGCGACTGGAGAAGGGACCCAGTACTTC. Residues: CASSAATGEGTQYF. The chain joins TRBV6-5 to TRBJ2-5; D gene uncertain. Trimming left V 6 bases short and J 7 bases short, with 18 bases between. Germline V gene data show CDR1 as MNHEY and CDR2 as SVGAGI. The CDR3 sequence is 14 residues long.

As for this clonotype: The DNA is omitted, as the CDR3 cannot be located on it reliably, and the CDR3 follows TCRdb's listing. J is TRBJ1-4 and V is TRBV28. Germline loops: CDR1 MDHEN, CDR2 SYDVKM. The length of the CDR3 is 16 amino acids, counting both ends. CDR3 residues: CASSSRRQLLEKLFFF.

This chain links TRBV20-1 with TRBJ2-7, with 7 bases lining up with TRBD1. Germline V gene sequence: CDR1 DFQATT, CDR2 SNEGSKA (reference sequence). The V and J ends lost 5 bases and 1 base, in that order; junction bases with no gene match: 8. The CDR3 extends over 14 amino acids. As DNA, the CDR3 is TGCAGTGCTGGCCCTGGGACAGTTTCCTACGAGCAGTACTTC. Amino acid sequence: CSAGPGTVSYEQYF.

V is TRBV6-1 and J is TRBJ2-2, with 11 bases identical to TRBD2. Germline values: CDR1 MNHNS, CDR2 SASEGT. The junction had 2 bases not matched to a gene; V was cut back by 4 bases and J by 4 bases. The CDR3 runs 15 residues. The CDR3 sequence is CASSGLAGTTGELFF. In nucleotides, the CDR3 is TGTGCCAGCAGTGGACTAGCGGGAACCACCGGGGAGCTGTTTTTT.

The CDR3 sequence is CSAGSGTDTQYF. DNA of the CDR3: TGCAGTGCCGGAAGTGGGACAGATACGCAGTATTTT. This chain uses TRBV20-1 with TRBJ2-3; D ambiguous. Looked up from germline, CDR1 is DFQATT and CDR2 is SNEGSKA (reference sequence). V lost 6 bases and J 3 bases, leaving 10 bases between the germline ends. CDR3 length: 12 amino acids.